Listed here are 29 T cell receptor beta chains from one sample, sequenced in a study of OX40 agonist ivuxolimab in advanced cancers. Generated by immunoSEQ multiplex PCR, the TCRdb table keeps only in-frame clones and is missing some. This repertoire shows 65,000 to 85,000 clones, roughly 91% found once; its top ten account for 13% to 15%. Here the sequenced sample was CD4+ or CD8+ T cells sorted from blood, taken in a trial of the OX40 agonist ivuxolimab. The source of these receptors is an adult with an advanced solid tumor such as melanoma, head and neck, liver or kidney cancer.

The chain is built from TRBV19 and TRBJ1-5; 8 bases line up with TRBD1. J was trimmed by 3 bases and V by 5 bases; bases with no gene match: 3. CDR3 length: 14 amino acids. CDR1 and CDR2 (germline): LNHDA, SQIVND (reference sequence). CDR3 nucleotides: TGTGCCAGTAGTTGGGACAGGAACAATCAGCCCCAGCATTTT. This codes for CASSWDRNNQPQHF. The full variable domain, completed using reference TRBV19 and TRBJ1-5, is DGGITQSPKYLFRKEGQNVTLSCEQNLNHDAMYWYRQDPGQGLRLIYYSQIVNDFQKGDIAEGYSVSREKKESFPLTVTSAQKNPTAFYLCASSWDRNNQPQHFGDGTRLSIL.

Comment on this clone: Other DNA sequences in this sample translate to the same CDR3. The chain uses TRBV7-2 and TRBJ2-3; no reliable D call. Between the trimmed V and J ends, which lost 1 base and 4 bases, there was a span of 3 bases. The CDR3 totals 12 residues. Germline V CDR1 and CDR2: SGHTA, FQGNSA. CDR3 loop: CASSLDADTQYF. The CDR3 region has the DNA TGTGCCAGCAGCTTAGATGCAGATACGCAGTATTTT.

This chain joins TRBV27 and TRBJ2-7; no clear D. Trimming shortened V by 3 bases and J by 3 bases, and 6 bases separated the two germline ends. The CDR3 loop spans 12 amino acids. The germline gives CDR1 MNHEY, CDR2 SMNVEV (reference sequence). The CDR3 DNA is TGTGCCAGCAGTTTCGTAGGCTACGAGCAGTACTTC. It is translated as CASSFVGYEQYF.

The chain recombines TRBV9 with TRBJ2-3; D not resolved. Trimming pared 0 bases from V and 0 bases from J, leaving 11 bases between. Per germline, CDR1 SGDLS and CDR2 YYNGEE. This CDR3 is 16 amino acids long. CDR3 residues: CASSVGPPLSTDTQYF. CDR3 in DNA: TGTGCCAGCAGCGTAGGTCCCCCCCTAAGCACAGATACGCAGTATTTT.

The gene calls are TRBV27 and TRBJ1-4; TRBD1 might be the D (5 bases). The CDR3 has 17 residues. Trimming took 4 bases from V and 3 from J, leaving 18 bases between them. CDR1 and CDR2 (germline): MNHEY, SMNVEV (reference sequence). CDR3: CASSYAQGSRSNEKLFF. The CDR3 nucleotides read TGTGCCAGCAGTTACGCCCAGGGTTCGCGGTCTAATGAAAAACTGTTTTTT.

The chain carries TRBV5-1 and TRBJ1-1; the D gene is possibly TRBD1 (6 bases). Germline V gives CDR1 SGHRS, CDR2 YFSETQ. This CDR3 is 13 amino acids long. Between the trimmed V and J ends, which lost 4 bases and 1 base, there was a span of 8 bases. The CDR3 DNA follows: TGCGCCAGCAGCCTGGACAGGAACACTGAAGCTTTCTTT. Its translation: CASSLDRNTEAFF. The full variable domain, in which reference TRBV5-1 and TRBJ1-1 provide the parts outside the CDR3, is KAGVTQTPRYLIKTRGQQVTLSCSPISGHRSVSWYQQTPGQGLQFLFEYFSETQRNKGNFPGRFSGRQFSNSRSEMNVSTLELGDSALYLCASSLDRNTEAFFGQGTRLTVV.

CDR3 DNA: TGTGCCAGCAGCCCGGGGACAGGCTCTGGAAACACCATATATTTT. Translated, it gives CASSPGTGSGNTIYF. The rearrangement joins TRBV5-4 to TRBJ1-3; TRBD1 aligns across 8 bases. This CDR3 has 15 residues. With 4 bases clipped from V and 0 bases from J, the junction kept 3 bases outside the gene matches. Germline CDR1 is SGHNT and CDR2 is YYREEE (reference sequence).

The chain is built from TRBV4-2 and TRBJ1-1; TRBD1 matches at 8 bases. The CDR3 consists of 16 residues. CDR1 and CDR2 (germline): LGHNA, YNFKEQ. V lost 0 bases to trimming and J lost 7 bases; unmatched junction nucleotides: 10. CDR3 amino acids: CASSQDRGQGAFEAFF. The CDR3 nucleotides are TGTGCCAGCAGCCAAGATCGGGGTCAGGGGGCTTTTGAAGCTTTCTTT.

The chain is built from TRBV9 and TRBJ2-7; D possibly corresponds to TRBD1 (5 bases). The V gene lost 7 bases and the J gene lost 1 base, with 12 bases spanning the gap. From germline, CDR1 is SGDLS and CDR2 YYNGEE. This CDR3 comprises 13 residues. The DNA of the CDR3 is TGTGCCAGCGGACACGACATGTCCTACGAGCAGTACTTC. It translates to CASGHDMSYEQYF.

V and J are TRBV9 and TRBJ2-7, with 8 bases fitting TRBD2. Germline CDR1 is SGDLS and CDR2 is YYNGEE. The CDR3 totals 15 residues. V was pared by 1 base and J by 7 bases, with 10 bases of the junction left unmatched. CDR3: CASSVSGGPQGEQYF. In nucleotides, the CDR3 is TGTGCCAGCAGCGTAAGCGGGGGACCTCAAGGGGAGCAGTACTTC.

The chain recombines TRBV7-9 with TRBJ1-2, with 7 bases aligning to TRBD1. V lost 4 bases to trimming and J lost 5 bases; unmatched junction nucleotides: 13. Germline V gene sequence: CDR1 SEHNR, CDR2 FQNEAQ (reference sequence). The CDR3 is 16 amino acids. CDR3 loop: CASSSPEGQAYYGYTF. CDR3 bases: TGTGCCAGCAGCTCCCCTGAAGGACAGGCCTATTATGGCTACACCTTC.

CDR3 DNA sequence: TGTGCCAGCAAACGGAGCTCTGGGGCCAACGTCCTGACTTTC. This translates into CASKRSSGANVLTF. The chain uses TRBV27 and TRBJ2-6, with unresolved D. Per germline, CDR1 MNHEY and CDR2 SMNVEV (reference sequence). Trimming stripped 7 bases from V and 0 bases from J, with 7 bases between. The CDR3 runs 14 residues. The full variable domain, in which reference TRBV27 and TRBJ2-6 provide the parts outside the CDR3, is EAQVTQNPRYLITVTGKKLTVTCSQNMNHEYMSWYRQDPGLGLRQIYYSMNVEVTDKGDVPEGYKVSRKEKRNFPLILESPSPNQTSLYFCASKRSSGANVLTFGAGSRLTVL.

The V and J genes are TRBV13 and TRBJ1-3; possible D gene TRBD1, 5 bases. Trimming stripped 5 bases from V and 3 bases from J, with 11 bases between. Germline V gene lookup returns CDR1 PRHDT and CDR2 FYEKMQ (reference sequence). The CDR3 has 14 amino acids. For the CDR3, the DNA is TGTGCCAGCAGCCCTACAGGACATGGAAACACCATATATTTT. This translates into CASSPTGHGNTIYF.

The rearrangement uses TRBV2 and TRBJ1-5; perhaps TRBD1 as D (6 bases). From germline, CDR1 is SNHLY and CDR2 FYNNEI. The ends were cut back, 4 bases at V and 1 base at J, with 14 bases in the middle. The CDR3 totals 16 residues. The CDR3 DNA is TGTGCCAGCAGTGCAATAAGGGGGGAGAGCAATCAGCCCCAGCATTTT. It translates to CASSAIRGESNQPQHF.

The rearrangement uses TRBV4-3 and TRBJ2-7, with TRBD1 as a possible D gene (6 bases). The CDR3 has 15 residues. The V and J ends lost 2 bases and 2 bases respectively, with 13 bases between them. The V gene's germline CDR1 is LGHNA and CDR2 YSLEER. This CDR3 is CASSQWARGAYEQYF. In DNA form, the CDR3 reads TGCGCCAGCAGCCAATGGGCCAGGGGCGCCTACGAGCAGTACTTC.

A single count supports this clone. The J gene is TRBJ2-3, the V gene TRBV5-4, with D possibly TRBD2 on 6 matching bases. The CDR3 length is 15 residues. Germline CDR1 and CDR2: SGHNT and YYREEE (reference sequence). V lost 6 bases to trimming and J lost 2 bases, with 16 bases between them. The CDR3 sequence: CASNGRENPTDTQYF. The CDR3 nucleotides read TGTGCCAGCAACGGCCGGGAGAACCCCACAGATACGCAGTATTTT.

This chain joins TRBV4-3 and TRBJ2-1; 7 nucleotides align to TRBD2. From germline, CDR1 is LGHNA and CDR2 YSLEER. V lost 4 bases and J lost 9; bases outside the gene matches: 12. The CDR3 totals 15 residues. CDR3: CASSRTFETSSEQFF. DNA for the CDR3: TGCGCCAGCAGCCGAACGTTTGAGACTAGCAGTGAGCAGTTCTTC.

The V gene is TRBV6-1, the J gene TRBJ2-7, with 7 bases lining up with TRBD1. The CDR3 covers 16 residues. J was trimmed by 7 bases and V by 2 bases; bases with no gene match: 14. CDR1 and CDR2 (germline): MNHNS, SASEGT. The CDR3, as DNA: TGTGCCAGCAGTGAAATTCATGGGACAGAAGCTCGGGAGCAGTACTTC. Protein: CASSEIHGTEAREQYF.

This chain links TRBV6-5 with TRBJ2-7; D not certain. The V and J ends lost 0 bases and 2 bases respectively, with 8 bases between them. The germline CDR1 and CDR2 sequences are MNHEY and SVGAGI. The CDR3 loop spans 14 amino acids. The CDR3 loop reads CASSYSIPPYEQYF. The CDR3 nucleotides read TGTGCCAGCAGTTACTCGATCCCTCCCTACGAGCAGTACTTC.

V gene TRBV2 combines with J gene TRBJ2-4; TRBD2 agrees at 7 bases. Per germline, CDR1 SNHLY and CDR2 FYNNEI. J was trimmed by 11 bases and V by 6 bases; bases with no gene match: 7. This CDR3 is built from 12 residues. The CDR3 region is CASRSGTIVQYF. The CDR3, as DNA: TGTGCCAGCAGGTCCGGGACTATAGTTCAGTACTTC.

The CDR3 spells CSVVTGEGYEQYF. CDR3 bases: TGCAGCGTTGTGACAGGGGAAGGCTACGAGCAGTACTTC. The J gene is TRBJ2-7, the V gene TRBV29-1, with TRBD1 identical over 8 bases. V lost 4 bases and J lost 3; bases outside the gene matches: 5. This CDR3 has 13 amino acids. Germline V gene sequence: CDR1 SQVTM, CDR2 ANQGSEA.

The J gene is TRBJ2-7, the V gene TRBV4-3; either TRBD1 or TRBD2 may fit D (5 bases each). The CDR3 runs 14 residues. Trimming pared 1 base from V and 3 bases from J, leaving 10 bases between. CDR1 is LGHNA, CDR2 YSLEER, per germline. This CDR3 reads CASSQVRGDYEQYF. DNA of the CDR3: TGCGCCAGCAGCCAAGTGAGAGGGGACTACGAGCAGTACTTC.

This rearrangement joins TRBV28 to TRBJ1-1, with 8 bases identical to TRBD1. CDR3 size: 14 residues. Germline trimming cut 5 bases from V and 6 bases from J; bases unmatched to any gene: 8. CDR1 and CDR2 (germline): MDHEN, SYDVKM. The CDR3 bases are TGTGCCAGCAGTCTCGGACAGGGTATGTCTGAAGCTTTCTTT. Encoded protein: CASSLGQGMSEAFF.

This chain connects TRBV7-8 to TRBJ2-7, with a weak D call TRBD2 (5 bases). The CDR3 sequence is 16 residues long. CDR1 and CDR2 (germline): SGHVS, FQNEAQ. V lost 0 bases and J lost 0, with 12 bases in between. The CDR3 nucleotides read TGTGCCAGCAGCTTAGCTGGCGGACGGGGCTCCTACGAGCAGTACTTC. Translated, it gives CASSLAGGRGSYEQYF. The whole variable domain, filled in from reference TRBV7-8 and TRBJ2-7, reads GAGVSQSPRYKVAKRGQDVALRCDPISGHVSLFWYQQALGQGPEFLTYFQNEAQLDKSGLPSDRFFAERPEGSVSTLKIQRTQQEDSAVYLCASSLAGGRGSYEQYFGPGTRLTVT.

In its sample, this clone was seen once. The chain uses TRBV4-3 and TRBJ2-1; possibly TRBD1 for D (5 bases). The V end lost 4 bases, the J end lost 8 bases, and 18 bases lay between the germline ends. Germline assignment: CDR1 LGHNA and CDR2 YSLEER. This CDR3 comprises 15 residues. The CDR3, as DNA: TGCGCCAGCAGCCGACGAGAGTCGACCAGGGATGAGCAGTTCTTC. Residues: CASSRRESTRDEQFF.

The gene calls are TRBV27 and TRBJ1-2, with D perhaps TRBD1 (5 bases). Germline V gene data show CDR1 as MNHEY and CDR2 as SMNVEV (reference sequence). CDR3 length: 15 amino acids. The germline V and J ends were trimmed by 0 bases and 2 bases, with 10 bases remaining between them. CDR3 sequence: CASSLSLGANYGYTF. CDR3 nucleotides: TGTGCCAGCAGTTTATCGTTAGGGGCCAACTATGGCTACACCTTC.

CDR3 bases: TGCAGCGTTGATGGAACCCCTCGGAGCGTAAGGACAGATACGCAGTATTTT. Translated: CSVDGTPRSVRTDTQYF. The chain has TRBV29-1 and TRBJ2-3; D is unclear. This CDR3 spans 17 amino acids. V was trimmed by 3 bases and J by 3 bases, leaving 22 bases between them. Germline-derived CDR1 and CDR2 are SQVTM and ANQGSEA.

The V call is TRBV4-1, the J call TRBJ2-3, with D unclear. The CDR3 extends over 14 amino acids. V was trimmed by 1 base and J by 6 bases, leaving 11 bases between them. The germline V gene encodes CDR1 MGHRA and CDR2 YSYEKL. CDR3 amino acids: CASSQVLVEDTQYF. In DNA, the CDR3 is TGCGCCAGCAGCCAAGTTTTAGTTGAGGATACGCAGTATTTT.

The chain has TRBV5-4 and TRBJ2-5; D could derive from TRBD1 or TRBD2 (5 bases each). Trimming cost V 9 bases and J 0 bases, with 21 bases left between them. The CDR3 length is 16 residues. Germline V lookup: CDR1 SGHNT, CDR2 YYREEE (reference sequence). The CDR3 coding sequence is TGTGCCACCCAACTCGTCGGGACGGCGTACCAAGAGACCCAGTACTTC. It is translated as CATQLVGTAYQETQYF.